This TCR beta chain came from a study of shared T cell receptors in the human thymus. Only in-frame clones appear in the TCRdb table, and some are missing; sequencing was by immunoSEQ multiplex PCR. Among hundreds of thousands of clones listed, around nine tenths were seen once. These sequences were also reported in another study, on human thymus T cells. That paper notes: Donation came from healthy Finnish infants having corrective surgery for congenital heart defects. Corrective heart surgery yielded the resections from which the thymus tissue came. Thymic and blood repertoires seemed to favor certain V and J genes. A high degree of thymic repertoire overlap among unrelated individuals was reported in related research.

The clonotype was recovered from a boy in the first two years of life with a congenital heart defect. The sample comprised thymocytes.

In DNA form, the CDR3 reads TGTGCCAGCAGCGTACGACTAGCGGGAGAGGGTGAGCAGTTCTTC. Translation: CASSVRLAGEGEQFF. The rearrangement links TRBV5-4 to TRBJ2-1; 12 bases align to TRBD2. The CDR3 runs 15 residues. Germline V gene sequence: CDR1 SGHNT, CDR2 YYREEE (reference sequence). Trimming cost V 4 bases and J 9 bases; bases outside gene matches: 8. The variable domain in full, completed from reference TRBV5-4 and TRBJ2-1, reads ETGVTQSPTHLIKTRGQQVTLRCSSQSGHNTVSWYQQALGQGPQFIFQYYREEENGRGNFPPRFSGLQFPNYSSELNVNALELDDSALYLCASSVRLAGEGEQFFGPGTRLTVL.